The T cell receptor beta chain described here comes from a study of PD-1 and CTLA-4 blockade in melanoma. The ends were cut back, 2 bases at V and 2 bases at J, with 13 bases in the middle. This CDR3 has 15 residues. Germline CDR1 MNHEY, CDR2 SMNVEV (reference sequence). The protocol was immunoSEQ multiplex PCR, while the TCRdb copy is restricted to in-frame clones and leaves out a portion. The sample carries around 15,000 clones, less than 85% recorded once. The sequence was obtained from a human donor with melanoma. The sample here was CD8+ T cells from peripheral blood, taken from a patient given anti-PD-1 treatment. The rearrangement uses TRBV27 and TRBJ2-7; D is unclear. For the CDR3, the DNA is TGTGCCAGCAGTTTAAAAAACGGCGCGGCCTACGAGCAGTACTTC. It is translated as CASSLKNGAAYEQYF.